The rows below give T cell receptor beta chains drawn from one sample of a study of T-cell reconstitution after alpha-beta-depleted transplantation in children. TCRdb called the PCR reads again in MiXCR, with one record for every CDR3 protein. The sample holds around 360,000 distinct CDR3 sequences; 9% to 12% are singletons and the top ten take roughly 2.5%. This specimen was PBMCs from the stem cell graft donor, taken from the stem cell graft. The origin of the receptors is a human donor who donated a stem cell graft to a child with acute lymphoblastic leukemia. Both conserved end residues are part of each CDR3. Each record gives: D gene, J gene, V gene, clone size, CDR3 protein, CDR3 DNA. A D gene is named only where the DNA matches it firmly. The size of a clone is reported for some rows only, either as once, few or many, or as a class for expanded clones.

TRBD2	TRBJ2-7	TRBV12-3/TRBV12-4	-	CASSLWPSGNYEQYF	TGTGCCAGCAGTTTATGGCCTAGCGGAAATTACGAGCAGTACTTC
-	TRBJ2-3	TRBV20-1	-	CSAAGTLFTDTQYF	TGCAGTGCAGCCGGGACTTTATTCACAGATACGCAGTATTTT
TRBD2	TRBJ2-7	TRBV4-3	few	CASSQTTSGTSEQYF	TGCGCCAGCAGCCAGACGACTAGCGGGACGAGCGAGCAGTACTTC
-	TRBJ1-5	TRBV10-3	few	CAIRGRGDQPQHF	TGTGCCATCAGGGGGAGGGGGGATCAGCCCCAGCATTTT
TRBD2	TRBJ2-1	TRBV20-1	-	CSASGPGGLYNEQFF	TGCAGTGCTAGTGGTCCGGGAGGGCTCTACAATGAGCAGTTCTTC
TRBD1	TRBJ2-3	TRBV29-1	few	CSVAQNRGLTDTQYF	TGCAGCGTGGCACAAAACAGGGGTCTCACAGATACGCAGTATTTT
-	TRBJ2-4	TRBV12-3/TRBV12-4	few	CASSLVQDKNIQYF	TGTGCCAGCAGTTTAGTTCAGGACAAAAACATTCAGTACTTC
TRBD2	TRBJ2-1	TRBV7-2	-	CASRRVAGVNEQFF	TGTGCCAGCCGTAGGGTAGCGGGGGTCAATGAGCAGTTCTTC
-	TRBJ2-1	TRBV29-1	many	CSVARTENNEQFF	TGCAGCGTTGCCCGGACAGAAAACAATGAGCAGTTCTTC
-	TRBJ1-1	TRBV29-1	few	CSVRILGLDTEAFF	TGCAGCGTCCGGATTCTGGGTTTGGACACTGAAGCTTTCTTT
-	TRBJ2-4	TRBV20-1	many	CSAHRVAKNIQYF	TGCAGTGCTCACAGGGTAGCCAAAAACATTCAGTACTTC
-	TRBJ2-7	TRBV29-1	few	CSVGLGFEEQYF	TGCAGCGTGGGGCTGGGGTTCGAGGAGCAGTACTTC
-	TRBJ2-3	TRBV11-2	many	CASSLEGTGTPSTDTQYF	TGTGCCAGCAGCTTAGAGGGTACAGGGACTCCTAGCACAGATACGCAGTATTTT
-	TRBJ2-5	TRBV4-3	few	CASSQDRLRDLSEETQYF	TGCGCCAGCAGCCAAGATCGTCTGAGAGATCTCTCGGAAGAGACCCAGTACTTC
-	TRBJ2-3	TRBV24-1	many	CATSETNGATDTQYF	TGTGCCACCAGTGAAACGAACGGGGCGACAGATACGCAGTATTTT
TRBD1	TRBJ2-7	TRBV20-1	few	CSAIDRDRGFYEQYF	TGCAGTGCTATAGACCGGGACAGGGGATTCTACGAGCAGTACTTC
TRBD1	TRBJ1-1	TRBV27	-	CASYRDSPSEAFF	TGTGCCAGCTATCGGGACAGTCCGTCGGAAGCTTTCTTT
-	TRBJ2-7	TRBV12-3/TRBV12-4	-	CASTIEGYEQYF	TGTGCCAGCACCATTGAGGGGTACGAGCAGTACTTC
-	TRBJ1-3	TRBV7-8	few	CASSPGSGGTGTIYF	TGTGCCAGCAGCCCAGGGTCGGGGGGTACTGGCACCATATATTTT
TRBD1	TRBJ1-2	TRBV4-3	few	CASSQDIRGAGYTF	TGCGCCAGCAGCCAAGATATCAGGGGGGCAGGCTACACCTTC
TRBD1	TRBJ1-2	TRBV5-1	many	CASSPDRSYGYTF	TGCGCCAGCAGCCCGGACAGGAGCTATGGCTACACCTTC
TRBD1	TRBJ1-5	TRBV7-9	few	CASSWTGETDQPQHF	TGTGCCAGCAGTTGGACAGGCGAAACGGATCAGCCCCAGCATTTT
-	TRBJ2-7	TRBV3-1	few	CASSQSGIYEQYF	TGTGCCAGCAGCCAATCGGGGATCTACGAGCAGTACTTC
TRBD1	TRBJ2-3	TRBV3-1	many	CASSSGQSSTDTQYF	TGTGCCAGCAGCTCGGGACAGTCTAGCACAGATACGCAGTATTTT
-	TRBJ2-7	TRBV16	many	CASSRTATGFSSYEQYF	TGTGCCAGCAGCCGAACCGCAACAGGGTTCAGCTCCTACGAGCAGTACTTC
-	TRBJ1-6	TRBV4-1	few	CASSQEGGALNSPLHF	TGCGCCAGCAGCCAAGAAGGGGGGGCATTGAATTCACCCCTCCACTTT
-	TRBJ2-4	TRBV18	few	CASSPVGGVPKNIQYF	TGTGCCAGCTCACCTGTCGGGGGAGTGCCCAAAAACATTCAGTACTTC
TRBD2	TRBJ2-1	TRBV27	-	CASNQGLAPDEQFF	TGTGCCAGCAACCAGGGACTAGCGCCGGATGAGCAGTTCTTC
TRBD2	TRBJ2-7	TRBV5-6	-	CASSSPRREAYEQYF	TGTGCCAGCAGCTCCCCCCGGCGGGAGGCCTACGAGCAGTACTTC
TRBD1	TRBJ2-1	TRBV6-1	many	CASRGQGYNEQFF	TGTGCCAGCAGGGGACAGGGCTACAATGAGCAGTTCTTC
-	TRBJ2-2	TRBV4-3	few	CASSQGHHTGELFF	TGCGCCAGCAGCCAGGGACACCACACCGGGGAGCTGTTTTTT
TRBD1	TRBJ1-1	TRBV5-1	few	CASSSGTGSSEAFF	TGCGCCAGCAGCTCCGGGACAGGGTCGTCTGAAGCTTTCTTT